These T cell receptor beta chains were read from a single sample in a study of cytomegalovirus exposure and HLA in healthy donors. TCRdb's table, derived via immunoSEQ multiplex PCR, lists solely in-frame clones and lacks some. The data contain approximately 85,000 clones, roughly 72% of them singletons. What was sequenced was PBMCs. Source of these receptors: a woman aged 35 to 49 in good health and CMV-seropositive. Each CDR3 is given with its conserved first and last residue.

J | V | CDR3
TRBJ2-3 | TRBV7-9 | CASSYGLAGGQNTQYF
TRBJ1-2 | TRBV6-6 | CASRLDRNYGYTF
TRBJ1-2 | TRBV28 | CASSFLGGGYPF
TRBJ2-3 | TRBV29-1 | CSVEGLGLGSLDTQYF
TRBJ1-1 | TRBV21-1 | CASSNGARDRKAFF
TRBJ1-2 | TRBV29-1 | CSVSGTGSCCTF
TRBJ1-2 | TRBV20-1 | CSARPWEDYTF
TRBJ2-1 | TRBV4-2 | CASSRLAGGNNEQFF
TRBJ2-2 | TRBV7-2 | CASSFTGTAGELFF
TRBJ2-7 | TRBV5-1 | CASRFGGNTYEQYF
TRBJ2-2 | TRBV28 | CAGTRDRVTGELFF
TRBJ2-1 | TRBV10-3 | CATRSGEQFF
TRBJ2-7 | TRBV19 | CASSGTAKTYEQYF
TRBJ2-2 | TRBV4-1 | CASSQGLPGTGELFF
TRBJ1-2 | TRBV5-1 | CASSLGVTGGNYGYTF
TRBJ1-3 | TRBV19 | CATGESAAGNTIYF
TRBJ2-1 | TRBV23-1 | CASSLVLAGGRHPEQFF
TRBJ2-7 | TRBV10-3 | CAISEGQGYEQYF
TRBJ1-1 | TRBV5-1 | CASSLEGANTEAFF
TRBJ2-1 | TRBV5-1 | CASSLAASGRGEQFF
TRBJ2-5 | TRBV2 | CASSEGTIQETQYF
TRBJ1-3 | TRBV28 | CASRGQQGFSGNTIYF
TRBJ2-3 | TRBV7-2 | CASSSSGGVADTQYF
TRBJ2-3 | TRBV19 | CASSIGTSGGSSTDTQYF
TRBJ1-1 | TRBV5-1 | CASSLAAGQGTEAFF
TRBJ1-1 | TRBV6-5 | CACRGQGNTEAFF
TRBJ1-1 | TRBV28 | CASSLKTGVNTEAFF
TRBJ1-1 | TRBV5-4 | CASSLESMNTEAFF
TRBJ1-1 | TRBV11-2 | CASSLTRGATEAFF
TRBJ2-7 | TRBV28 | CASSSDRAEAYEQYF
TRBJ2-3 | TRBV30 | CAWIRFDTQYF
TRBJ2-7 | TRBV28 | CASSPWTGGIFEQYF
TRBJ2-4 | TRBV4-1 | CASSQPENIQYF
TRBJ1-3 | TRBV27 | CASSSPREGNTIYF
TRBJ2-3 | TRBV5-1 | CASSFPGEDTQYF
TRBJ1-4 | TRBV2 | CATRGDGEKLFF
TRBJ1-5 | TRBV10-2 | CASSGPGTDYSNQPQHF
TRBJ2-3 | TRBV6-5 | CASGTRLASTDTQYF
TRBJ2-1 | TRBV28 | CASSLGLAGGQNEQFF
TRBJ2-7 | TRBV19 | CASSKYPDSKTYEQYF
TRBJ2-5 | TRBV28 | CASSREVQETQYF
TRBJ1-2 | TRBV6-5 | CASRKSGGTNYGYTF
TRBJ1-3 | TRBV5-1 | CASSLGTAGVGNTIYF
TRBJ2-5 | TRBV4-1 | CASRPTGPKETQYF
TRBJ2-5 | TRBV7-8 | CASSLSGTGGGGETQYF
TRBJ1-4 | TRBV30 | CAWSADTREKLFF
TRBJ2-5 | TRBV7-9 | CASSRGETQYF
TRBJ1-5 | TRBV19 | CASSTSGTYSNQPQHF
TRBJ2-3 | TRBV6-6 | CASRWDRGTDTQYF
TRBJ1-6 | TRBV5-8 | CASSLNRNSPLHF
TRBJ2-7 | TRBV28 | CASSFLGGRAAYEQYF
TRBJ2-7 | TRBV19 | CASSSRDFFYEQYF
TRBJ2-5 | TRBV7-6 | CASSPTNGQETQYF
TRBJ1-2 | TRBV5-6 | CASSYRSTGGGYGYTF